The 18 T cell receptor beta chains below come from one sample, sequenced in a study of T-cell memory formation after mild COVID-19. A single record per CDR3 protein comes from TCRdb applying MiXCR to the 5' RACE reads. The table includes 450,000 to 650,000 distinct CDR3 sequences, less than 25% detected once. The sample comprised PBMCs or a T cell subset sorted from them (not recorded which). The source of these receptors is an adult woman who had mild COVID-19 (a few samples of this study predate the infection). Cell type and time point are not known.

This clonotype was observed a handful of times. The V and J genes are TRBV9 and TRBJ2-1, with TRBD2 matching 7 bases. Germline loops: CDR1 SGDLS, CDR2 YYNGEE. Trimming took 2 bases from V and 5 from J; bases not matched to a gene: 10. CDR3 size: 16 residues. The DNA of the CDR3 is TGTGCCAGCAGCGTCGAAGTAGGACTAGTCAACAATGAGCAGTTCTTC. As protein: CASSVEVGLVNNEQFF.

Ten or more counts support this clonotype. The J gene is TRBJ1-6, the V gene TRBV12-3 or TRBV12-4, with TRBD1 identical over 7 bases. With 6 bases clipped from V and 5 bases from J, the junction kept 4 bases outside the gene matches. The CDR3 runs to 14 residues. This CDR3 is CASSSGTDNSPLHF. The CDR3 nucleotides are TGTGCCAGCAGCTCCGGGACAGATAATTCACCCCTCCACTTT.

The chain employs TRBV3-1 and TRBJ2-3; the match to TRBD2 covers 8 bases. With V trimmed by 2 bases and J by 0 bases, 4 bases remained unmatched. The CDR3 is 16 amino acids. The germline CDR1 and CDR2 sequences are LGHDT and YNNKEL (reference sequence). The CDR3 coding sequence is TGTGCCAGCAGCCAAATTCCGGGGGGGAGCACAGATACGCAGTATTTT. It is translated as CASSQIPGGSTDTQYF.

This clonotype was detected a few times. At one boundary the junction diverges from the germline segment, which might be a read error. In nucleotides, the CDR3 is TGTGCTAGCAGCATCACACAGGGAGTTGGCCAAGAGACCCAGTACTTC. Translating it yields CASSITQGVGQETQYF. The J gene is TRBJ2-5, the V gene TRBV7-7; perhaps TRBD1 as D (6 bases). The V gene's germline CDR1 is SSHAT and CDR2 FNYEAQ (reference sequence). CDR3 size: 16 residues.

The chain uses TRBV6-5 and TRBJ2-7; the D gene is possibly TRBD2 (5 bases). Trimming removed 5 bases at V and 5 bases at J, with 10 bases between. Germline lookup yields CDR1 MNHEY and CDR2 SVGAGI. The CDR3 is 12 amino acids. The CDR3 is CASSGSLHEQYF. Written as DNA, the CDR3 is TGTGCCAGCAGTGGGAGCCTGCACGAGCAGTACTTC.

V and J are TRBV2 and TRBJ2-3; TRBD2 aligns across 7 bases. J was trimmed by 0 bases and V by 6 bases; bases with no gene match: 9. The CDR3 totals 16 residues. Germline V gives CDR1 SNHLY, CDR2 FYNNEI. CDR3 DNA: TGTGCCAGCAGAGATCCGGGACTAAAAAGCACAGATACGCAGTATTTT. The encoded protein is CASRDPGLKSTDTQYF.

This clonotype was seen ten or more times. This chain connects TRBV6-5 to TRBJ2-1, with 7 bases matching TRBD1. V was clipped by 4 bases and J by 7 bases; unmatched bases: 16. From germline, CDR1 is MNHEY and CDR2 SVGAGI. The CDR3 loop spans 17 amino acids. CDR3 bases: TGTGCCAGCAGTTGGCGGACAGGACATATCGGGAAAAATGAGCAGTTCTTC. Protein product: CASSWRTGHIGKNEQFF.

This chain links TRBV5-1 with TRBJ2-3; D could derive from TRBD1 or TRBD2 (5 bases each). The CDR3 is 15 residues long. Trimming removed 0 bases from V and 3 bases from J, with 11 bases in between. Germline assignment: CDR1 SGHRS and CDR2 YFSETQ. For the CDR3, the DNA is TGCGCCAGCAGCTTGGAGGGCTGGGGGACAGATACGCAGTATTTT. Residues: CASSLEGWGTDTQYF.

This clonotype was detected ten times or more. The V call is TRBV18, the J call TRBJ2-2; the D is unclear. CDR3 length: 12 residues. The V end lost 3 bases, the J end lost 3 bases, and 2 bases lay between the germline ends. Germline CDR1 and CDR2: KGHSH and LQKENI. The CDR3 is CASSPDTGELFF. CDR3 bases: TGTGCCAGCTCACCGGACACCGGGGAGCTGTTTTTT.

The rearrangement joins TRBV28 to TRBJ2-3, with D unresolved. The V gene's germline CDR1 is MDHEN and CDR2 SYDVKM. The CDR3 extends over 11 amino acids. V was clipped by 8 bases and J by 2 bases, with 5 bases between them. Here the CDR3 DNA reads TGTGCCAGCGGAATCACAGATACGCAGTATTTT. Encoded protein: CASGITDTQYF. Drawing the rest from reference TRBV28 and TRBJ2-3, the complete variable domain is DVKVTQSSRYLVKRTGEKVFLECVQDMDHENMFWYRQDPGLGLRLIYFSYDVKMKEKGDIPEGYSVSREKKERFSLILESASTNQTSMYLCASGITDTQYFGPGTRLTVL.

The rearrangement links TRBV9 to TRBJ2-5, with D possibly being TRBD2 (6 bases). Germline loops: CDR1 SGDLS, CDR2 YYNGEE. V shed 4 bases and J shed 1 base, with 20 bases lying between them. The CDR3 totals 17 residues. In DNA form, the CDR3 reads TGTGCCAGCAGCCCCTCCGGGAGCGGAACTAGCCAAGAGACCCAGTACTTC. Translated: CASSPSGSGTSQETQYF.

This chain joins TRBV5-1 and TRBJ1-2, with 8 bases identical to TRBD1. Trimming at V came to 4 bases and at J to 4 bases, leaving 15 bases not matched to a gene. Per germline, CDR1 SGHRS and CDR2 YFSETQ. This CDR3 contains 17 residues. In DNA form, the CDR3 reads TGCGCCAGCAGCGAATTTACCGGGACAGGCGGGATCTATGGCTACACCTTC. This sequence encodes CASSEFTGTGGIYGYTF.

This clonotype was counted a few times. The V call is TRBV20-1, the J call TRBJ1-3; 10 nucleotides agree with TRBD1. In germline, CDR1 is DFQATT, CDR2 SNEGSKA (reference sequence). V lost 2 bases, J lost 3 bases, and 7 bases stayed unmatched. The CDR3 runs 16 residues. The CDR3 protein is CSARSGTGVDGNTIYF. The CDR3 DNA sequence: TGCAGTGCTAGAAGCGGGACAGGGGTTGATGGAAACACCATATATTTT.

This clonotype has a count of ten or more. V usage is TRBV10-3 and J usage is TRBJ1-5; no firm D call. V gave up 3 bases and J gave up 0 bases, with 15 bases separating them. In germline, CDR1 is ENHRY, CDR2 SYGVKD. CDR3 length: 17 amino acids. The CDR3 DNA reads as TGTGCCATCAGTGACCCGCGGAGGGAAGATAGCAATCAGCCCCAGCATTTT. This gives the protein CAISDPRREDSNQPQHF.

As DNA, the CDR3 is TGTGCCAGCAGCCAAGTTGTGGGGATGAGTGAAGAGCTGTTTTTT. Protein: CASSQVVGMSEELFF. The V gene is TRBV14, the J gene TRBJ2-2; D remains unclear. V was cut by 1 base and J by 11 bases, with 17 bases left in between. The CDR3 is 15 residues long. Germline values: CDR1 SGHDN, CDR2 FVKESK.

The chain couples TRBV6-6 to TRBJ2-7; 9 bases are a match to TRBD1. Germline V CDR1 and CDR2: MNHNY, SVGAGI (reference sequence). The CDR3 loop spans 15 amino acids. The ends lost 6 bases at V and 3 bases at J; junction bases unmatched: 9. DNA for the CDR3: TGTGCCAGCAGATTTACAGGGGGCGCTTTCTACGAGCAGTACTTC. Translating gives CASRFTGGAFYEQYF.

The sample holds many counts of this clonotype. The chain recombines TRBV5-1 with TRBJ2-1, with TRBD2 identical over 11 bases. V trimming: 4 bases; J trimming: 7 bases; junction bases outside the gene matches: 10. CDR3 length equals 16 residues. Germline V lookup: CDR1 SGHRS, CDR2 YFSETQ. The CDR3 DNA is TGCGCCAGCAGCCCACAGCAACTAGCGGGAGTAAATGAGCAGTTCTTC. This translates into CASSPQQLAGVNEQFF.

This clonotype was counted a few times. V is TRBV5-1 and J is TRBJ2-7; 7 bases line up with TRBD1. Germline trimming cut 3 bases from V and 5 bases from J; bases unmatched to any gene: 8. From germline, CDR1 is SGHRS and CDR2 YFSETQ. The CDR3 covers 14 residues. The CDR3 nucleotides are TGCGCCAGCAGCTCGAGGACAGGTTCAAACGAGCAGTACTTC. As protein: CASSSRTGSNEQYF.